Reported below is one TCR beta chain. Germline V CDR1 and CDR2: SGHVS, FQNEAQ. V lost 5 bases and J 7 bases, leaving 23 bases between the germline ends. The CDR3 covers 16 residues. This specimen comes from a study of T cell changes during pregnancy in multiple sclerosis. Produced via immunoSEQ multiplex PCR; TCRdb's table is partial and in-frame only. The sample includes over 40,000 clones, roughly nine tenths of them seen just once. The input for sequencing was CD4+ T cells from peripheral blood mononuclear cells, taken in the second trimester of pregnancy. The receptor was isolated from a female donor with multiple sclerosis, enrolled in a pregnancy study. V and J are TRBV7-8 and TRBJ1-2; tentatively, D is TRBD1 (6 bases). The CDR3 here is CASSPTPHTGSGGYTF. CDR3 in DNA: TGTGCCAGCAGCCCAACGCCGCATACAGGGTCTGGTGGCTACACCTTC. The variable domain in full, with the rest retrieved from reference TRBV7-8 and TRBJ1-2, is GAGVSQSPRYKVAKRGQDVALRCDPISGHVSLFWYQQALGQGPEFLTYFQNEAQLDKSGLPSDRFFAERPEGSVSTLKIQRTQQEDSAVYLCASSPTPHTGSGGYTFGSGTRLTVV.